This is a list of T cell receptor beta chains from one sample in a study of T cell responses to AZD1222 COVID-19 vaccine. The data were produced by immunoSEQ multiplex PCR, yet TCRdb's version contains in-frame clones alone and is incomplete. The repertoire includes about 140,000 clones, 85% to 95% of them detected once, and approximately 12% sits in the top ten. Material: peripheral blood, obtained after recovery from COVID-19. The source is an adult who had recovered from COVID-19. Both conserved end residues are part of each CDR3. A D gene is named only where the DNA matches it firmly. Some rows have no size entry. The others give once, few or many, or a class for an expanded clone.

TRBJ2-1	TRBD2	NA	TRBV10-3	TGTGCCATCAGTGAGTCCAGCGGGAGGGCCAATGAGCAGTTCTTC	CAISESSGRANEQFF
TRBJ2-7	TRBD2	once	TRBV6-5	TGTGCCAGCAGGCGGACTAGCGGGGACTACGAGCAGTACTTC	CASRRTSGDYEQYF
TRBJ1-1	NA	once	TRBV28	TGTGCCAGCAGTTATCAGGGGTTTTACACTGAAGCTTTCTTT	CASSYQGFYTEAFF
TRBJ2-3	NA	NA	TRBV7-3	TGTGCCAGCAGCTCAGGGGGGGATACGCAGTATTTT	CASSSGGDTQYF
TRBJ2-1	TRBD2	NA	TRBV29-1	TGCAGCGTTGACGGCGGGAGGCCCCCAATGTATCAGTTCTTC	CSVDGGRPPMYQFF
TRBJ2-2	TRBD2	NA	TRBV19	TGTGCCAGTAAAAGTGAGACTAGCGGGAGGGGGAACACCGGGGAGCTGTTTTTT	CASKSETSGRGNTGELFF
TRBJ2-3	TRBD2	NA	TRBV10-3	TGTGCCATCAATAGGCTAGCGGGCCCCACAGATACGCAGTATTTT	CAINRLAGPTDTQYF
TRBJ2-3	TRBD2	NA	TRBV6-5	TGTGCCAGCAGTAGCGGGAGTGGCACAGATACGCAGTATTTT	CASSSGSGTDTQYF
TRBJ2-3	NA	NA	TRBV27	TGTGCCAGCAGTTTATCTTCGGGAGATACGCAGTATTTT	CASSLSSGDTQYF
TRBJ2-7	TRBD1	NA	TRBV10-3	TGTGCCATCAGTGAATGGACAGGGGGTATCAACGAGCAGTACTTC	CAISEWTGGINEQYF
TRBJ2-1	NA	once	TRBV28	TGTGCCAGCAGTTTGAGGCGGCGGAGGGCAGTGGGATTGGACTCCTACAATGAGCAGTTCTTC	CASSLRRRRAVGLDSYNEQFF
TRBJ1-1	TRBD1	NA	TRBV10-2	TGCGCCAGCAGTGAAGACAGGGGGTTGACTGAAGCTTTCTTT	CASSEDRGLTEAFF
TRBJ1-1	TRBD1	NA	TRBV3-1/TRBV3-2	TGTGCCAGCAGCCAGACAGGGGCCCGCACTGAAGCTTTCTTT	CASSQTGARTEAFF
TRBJ2-2	NA	NA	TRBV19	TGTGCCAGTAACGGCGGGAAGTTCACCGGGGAGCTGTTTTTT	CASNGGKFTGELFF
TRBJ2-3	NA	NA	TRBV10-2	TGCGCCAGCAGTGAGTCCAGCGGAGCCACAGATACGCAGTATTTT	CASSESSGATDTQYF
TRBJ2-1	NA	NA	TRBV27	TGTGCCAGCAGGGCCGTATTCAATGAGCAGTTCTTC	CASRAVFNEQFF
TRBJ1-5	TRBD1	NA	TRBV5-4	TGTGCCAGCAGCCTTGACAGGGGAGCCCAGCCCCAGCATTTT	CASSLDRGAQPQHF
TRBJ2-7	TRBD1	NA	TRBV28	TGTGCCAGCAGTTCTTTGGTTAAAGGGGGCTCCTCTCTTGAACCCTACGAGCAGTACTTC	CASSSLVKGGSSLEPYEQYF
TRBJ2-1	NA	NA	TRBV19	TGTGCCACCTCCGGGGGCGGTATCTACAATGAGCAGTTCTTC	CATSGGGIYNEQFF
TRBJ1-6	NA	NA	TRBV7-6	TGTGCCAGCAGCTTACGCCCCGGCACGGTCAATTCACCCCTCCACTTT	CASSLRPGTVNSPLHF
TRBJ2-2	NA	NA	TRBV19	TGTGCCAGTAGTATAAACAGCATAGGTCGGGGCGGGGAGCTGTTTTTT	CASSINSIGRGGELFF
TRBJ2-3	TRBD1	NA	TRBV28	TGTGCCAGCAGCACGGACAGGGGGCCAGATACGCAGTATTTT	CASSTDRGPDTQYF
TRBJ2-7	NA	NA	TRBV19	TGTGCCACCTCGGAATTCCGGGGGGCCTACTACGAGCAGTACTTC	CATSEFRGAYYEQYF
TRBJ2-5	NA	NA	TRBV6-6	TGTGCCAGCAGTTACAACAGAAAGTTTGTAGAGACCCAGTACTTC	CASSYNRKFVETQYF
TRBJ1-6	NA	NA	TRBV7-8	TGTGCCAGCAGTCAGCTCGAGACGCTCACTGAAGGCTCCTATAATTCACCCCTCCACTTT	CASSQLETLTEGSYNSPLHF
TRBJ1-6	NA	NA	TRBV15	TGTGCCACCAGCAGAGAGAGGGCTACCAACTCCTATAATTCACCCCTCCACTTT	CATSRERATNSYNSPLHF
TRBJ2-7	NA	NA	TRBV4-1	TGCGCCAGCAGCGTGACAGGTTCTTACGAGCAGTACTTC	CASSVTGSYEQYF
TRBJ1-2	TRBD1	NA	TRBV7-2	TGTGCCAGCAGCTTACTCGGACAGGCAACCTATGGCTACACCTTC	CASSLLGQATYGYTF
TRBJ2-7	NA	NA	TRBV5-8	TGTGCCAGCAGCTTGGACGAGCAGTACTTC	CASSLDEQYF
TRBJ2-7	TRBD2	NA	TRBV3-1/TRBV3-2	TGTGCCAGCAGCCAAGATGCGGGAGTCTTCGACGAGCAGTACTTC	CASSQDAGVFDEQYF
TRBJ1-4	NA	once	TRBV2	TGTGCCAGCGGTGGGATCGTGGCAACTAATGAAAAACTGTTTTTT	CASGGIVATNEKLFF
TRBJ2-1	NA	NA	TRBV10-2	TGCGCCAGCAGTGAGTCTTACAATGAGCAGTTCTTC	CASSESYNEQFF
TRBJ2-7	NA	NA	TRBV3-1/TRBV3-2	TGTGCCAGCAGCCTACACAAGTACGAGCAGTACTTC	CASSLHKYEQYF
TRBJ1-2	TRBD1	NA	TRBV5-1	TGCGCCAGCCACGTTCCTCAAGACAGGGGGAGCGGCTACACCTTC	CASHVPQDRGSGYTF
TRBJ2-7	NA	few	TRBV28	TGTGCCAGCAGTCCGCGGAGGTACGAGCAGTACTTC	CASSPRRYEQYF
TRBJ2-1	TRBD2	NA	TRBV5-1	TGCGCCAGCAGCTCACAGCGGGGAGACAATGAGCAGTTCTTC	CASSSQRGDNEQFF
TRBJ1-1	NA	NA	TRBV11-2	TGTGCCAGCAGCTTAAGTTACCAGCGGAACACTGAAGCTTTCTTT	CASSLSYQRNTEAFF
TRBJ2-5	NA	NA	TRBV29-1	TGCAGCGCCAGCCGGGGGCTACAAGCCTACCAGTACTTC	CSASRGLQAYQYF
TRBJ1-2	TRBD1	once	TRBV23-1	TGCGCCAGCAGCGGCCCGGGACAGGGGACCTATGGCTACACCTTC	CASSGPGQGTYGYTF
TRBJ2-7	NA	NA	TRBV19	TGTGCCAGTAGTGGGACGGGACGTGGGTCCTACGAGCAGTACTTC	CASSGTGRGSYEQYF
TRBJ1-2	TRBD1	NA	TRBV7-2	TGTGCCAGCAGCCCCTCGGGACAGGGAACCTATGGCTACACCTTC	CASSPSGQGTYGYTF
TRBJ1-2	TRBD1	NA	TRBV30	TGTGCCTGGAGTGTAAAGGTACGGGACAGGGGGGTCTTTTTCTATGGCTACACCTTC	CAWSVKVRDRGVFFYGYTF
TRBJ1-1	TRBD1	NA	TRBV27	TGTGCCAGCAGTTTTCGACAGGGGGCGGCAGCTTTCTTT	CASSFRQGAAAFF
TRBJ2-1	NA	NA	TRBV7-3	TGTGCCAGCAGCTTAATGGCGGGACACCCCAATGAGCAGTTCTTC	CASSLMAGHPNEQFF
TRBJ1-2	TRBD1	once	TRBV7-2	TGTGCCAGCAGCTCCCAGGGGGGAGTCTATGGCTACACCTTC	CASSSQGGVYGYTF
TRBJ2-1	TRBD2	NA	TRBV10-3	TGTGCCATCAGCTTTAGCGGGAATGAGCAGTTCTTC	CAISFSGNEQFF
TRBJ2-1	TRBD2	NA	TRBV5-4	TGTGCCAGCAGCTTGCAACTAGCGGGGGGGAATGAGCAGTTCTTC	CASSLQLAGGNEQFF
TRBJ2-7	TRBD1	NA	TRBV28	TGTGCCAGCAGCAATGCCTGGGCAGGGGGTTCCTACGAGCAGTACTTC	CASSNAWAGGSYEQYF
TRBJ2-7	TRBD2	few	TRBV7-9	TGTGCCAGCAGCTTCAGCGGGAACTCCTACGAGCAGTACTTC	CASSFSGNSYEQYF
TRBJ1-2	NA	NA	TRBV25-1	TGTGCCAGCAGTGGCCCTCCCATACAGGGACCCTATGGCTACACCTTC	CASSGPPIQGPYGYTF
TRBJ1-1	NA	NA	TRBV18	TGTGCCAGCTCACCGTCGGGGGCGAACACTGAAGCTTTCTTT	CASSPSGANTEAFF
TRBJ1-5	NA	NA	TRBV10-3	TGTGCCATCAGTGAACAAATCAGTGGGACGTCGGTAAATCAGCCCCAGCATTTT	CAISEQISGTSVNQPQHF
TRBJ2-7	TRBD1	NA	TRBV5-4	TGTGCCAGCAGCTTGTTAGGGACAGGGATTGCGGAGCAGTACTTC	CASSLLGTGIAEQYF
TRBJ1-1	NA	NA	TRBV19	TGTGCCAGTAGTCTGACAGGGAACACTGAAGCTTTCTTT	CASSLTGNTEAFF
TRBJ2-7	NA	NA	TRBV5-1	TGCGCCAGCAACAAGGGACGGGACGAGCAGTACTTC	CASNKGRDEQYF